This T cell receptor beta chain was identified during a study of T-cell memory formation after mild COVID-19. The wider study: TCR clusters were largely donor specific.

About this clonotype itself: The antigen is not known.

Libraries for TCRalpha and TCRbeta carried sample barcodes and unique molecular identifiers via 5'RACE. In TCRdb, the 5' RACE reads were re-called with MiXCR into one record per CDR3 protein. The data show 250,000 to 300,000 distinct CDR3 sequences, approximately 15% seen once. Looked up from germline, CDR1 is SGDLS and CDR2 is YYNGEE. The CDR3 loop spans 13 amino acids. Trimming took off 0 bases at V and 8 bases at J, with 11 bases between the two ends. Findings of the study overall: Some clones that responded were present in memory (sampled pre-infection), which suggests cross-reactive memory joined.

This clonotype was obtained from a man aged 18 to 29 who had mild COVID-19 (a few samples of this study predate the infection). Cell type and time point are not known. Sequencing was done on a sample of PBMCs or a T cell subset sorted from them (not recorded which). This rearrangement joins TRBV9 to TRBJ1-2; D remains unclear. CDR3 nucleotide sequence: TGTGCCAGCAGCGTAGATCAAAACGGGGGCTACACCTTC. Translating it yields CASSVDQNGGYTF.